One TCR beta chain is described in this entry. The ends were cut back, 0 bases at V and 1 base at J, with 18 bases in the middle. In germline, CDR1 is PRHDT, CDR2 FYEKMQ (reference sequence). The CDR3 is made up of 18 amino acids. The data derive from a study of blood T cell repertoires in COVID-19. Method: immunoSEQ multiplex PCR; TCRdb's copy keeps in-frame clones and lacks some. The data contain some 400,000 clones, 80% to 90% of them seen just once; the ten biggest clones take up 1.1%. Sequenced input: PBMCs or T cells enriched from blood (not recorded which). This TCR derives from a young man who had recovered from COVID-19. The V call is TRBV13, the J call TRBJ2-5; weak D call: TRBD2 (6 bases). CDR3 coding DNA: TGTGCCAGCAGCTTAGGCAACGGTCCCGGAGGGATCCAAGAGACCCAGTACTTC. It is translated as CASSLGNGPGGIQETQYF.